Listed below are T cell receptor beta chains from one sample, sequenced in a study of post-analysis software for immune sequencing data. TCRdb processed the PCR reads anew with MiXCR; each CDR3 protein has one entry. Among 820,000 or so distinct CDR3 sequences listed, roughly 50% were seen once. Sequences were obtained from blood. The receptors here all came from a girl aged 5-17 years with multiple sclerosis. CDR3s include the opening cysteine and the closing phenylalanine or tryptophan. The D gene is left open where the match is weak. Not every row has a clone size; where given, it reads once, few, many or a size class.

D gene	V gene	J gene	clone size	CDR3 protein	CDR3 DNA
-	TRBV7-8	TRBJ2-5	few	CAGPTGPPETQYF	TGTGCCGGCCCAACAGGCCCTCCGGAGACCCAGTACTTC
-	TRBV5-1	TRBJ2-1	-	CASSLGTDEQFF	TGTGCCAGCAGCCTCGGAACAGATGAGCAGTTCTTC
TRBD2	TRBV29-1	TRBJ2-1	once	CSAPAGGPYNEQFF	TGCAGCGCCCCCGCGGGGGGGCCCTACAATGAGCAGTTCTTC
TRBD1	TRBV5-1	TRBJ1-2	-	CASGSGGRGYTF	TGCGCCAGCGGCTCAGGGGGTCGGGGCTACACCTTC
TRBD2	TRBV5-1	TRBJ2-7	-	CASSTSSGVSYEQYF	TGCGCCAGCAGCACCTCTAGCGGAGTCTCCTACGAGCAGTACTTC
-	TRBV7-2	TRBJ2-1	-	CASSFRTALYNEQFF	TGTGCCAGCAGCTTCCGAACGGCCCTTTACAATGAGCAGTTCTTC
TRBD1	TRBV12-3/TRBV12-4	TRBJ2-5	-	CASSLAPGQGQETQYF	TGTGCCAGCAGTTTAGCCCCGGGACAGGGGCAAGAGACCCAGTACTTC
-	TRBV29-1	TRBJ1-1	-	CSGLEDTEAFF	TGCAGCGGCCTGGAAGACACTGAAGCTTTCTTT
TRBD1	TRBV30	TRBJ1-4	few	CAWSRMTGVGEKLFF	TGTGCCTGGAGCCGAATGACAGGGGTGGGGGAAAAACTGTTTTTT
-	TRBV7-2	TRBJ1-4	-	CASSVGTDWSEKLFF	TGTGCCAGCAGCGTTGGGACGGACTGGAGTGAAAAACTGTTTTTT
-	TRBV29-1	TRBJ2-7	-	CSVARTGISYEQDF	TGCAGCGTTGCTCGAACAGGTATCTCGTACGAGCAGGACTTC
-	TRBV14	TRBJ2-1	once	CASSHVAGAGNEQFF	TGTGCCAGCAGCCATGTGGCGGGGGCCGGGAATGAGCAGTTCTTC
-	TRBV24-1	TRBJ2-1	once	CATSDLRANEQFF	TGTGCCACCAGTGATTTGCGTGCGAATGAGCAGTTCTTC
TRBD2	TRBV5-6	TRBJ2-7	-	CASSDGLADSYEQDF	TGTGCCAGCAGTGACGGACTAGCGGATAGCTACGAGCAGGACTTC
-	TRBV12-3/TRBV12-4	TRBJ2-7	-	CASSTPGSHSSYEQYF	TGTGCCAGCTCTACCCCAGGTTCCCACAGCTCCTACGAGCAGTACTTC
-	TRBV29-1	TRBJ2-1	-	CSVGVLRRRDEQFF	TGCAGCGTTGGGGTACTCCGACGGAGGGATGAGCAGTTCTTC
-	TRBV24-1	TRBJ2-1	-	CATSDPYNEQFF	TGTGCCACCAGTGATCCCTACAATGAGCAGTTCTTC
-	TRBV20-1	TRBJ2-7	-	CSARDVGATLYEQYF	TGCAGTGCTAGAGACGTGGGCGCTACCCTCTACGAGCAGTACTTC
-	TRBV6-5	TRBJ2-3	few	CASTKGPDSGDTQYF	TGTGCCAGCACCAAAGGACCGGACAGCGGAGATACGCAGTATTTT
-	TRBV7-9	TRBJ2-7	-	CASSPPLKAYEQYF	TGTGCCAGCAGCCCCCCCCTCAAGGCCTACGAGCAGTACTTC
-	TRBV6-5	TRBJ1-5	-	CASRIFRDSNQPQHF	TGTGCCAGCAGAATCTTCAGGGATAGCAATCAGCCCCAGCATTTT
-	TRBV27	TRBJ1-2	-	CASSFVPGLSRPLTNYGYTF	TGTGCCAGCAGTTTCGTCCCCGGATTGTCAAGGCCCCTAACTAACTATGGCTACACCTTC
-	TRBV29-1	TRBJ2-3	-	CSPAGPDTQYF	TGCAGCCCAGCGGGCCCAGATACGCAGTATTTT
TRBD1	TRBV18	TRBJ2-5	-	CASSPRTGVQETQYF	TGTGCCAGCTCACCCCGGACAGGGGTCCAAGAGACCCAGTACTTC
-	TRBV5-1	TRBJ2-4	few	CASSLAAGLENIQYF	TGCGCCAGCAGCTTGGCGGCAGGGTTGGAAAACATTCAGTACTTC
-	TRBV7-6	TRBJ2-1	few	CASRERDWGWDEQFF	TGTGCCAGCAGGGAAAGGGATTGGGGCTGGGATGAGCAGTTCTTC
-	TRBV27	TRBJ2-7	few	CASSPKGVREQYF	TGTGCCAGCAGTCCCAAAGGGGTGCGGGAGCAGTACTTC
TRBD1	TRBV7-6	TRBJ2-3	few	CASSPRTGVSTDTQYF	TGTGCCAGCAGCCCCAGGACAGGGGTTAGCACAGATACGCAGTATTTT
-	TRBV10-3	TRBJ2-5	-	CAISEGRGTGTRQYF	TGTGCCATTAGTGAGGGGAGGGGGACAGGCACCCGGCAGTACTTC
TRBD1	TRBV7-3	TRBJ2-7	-	CASSPGQGLSEQYF	TGTGCCAGCAGCCCAGGACAGGGGTTAAGCGAGCAGTACTTC
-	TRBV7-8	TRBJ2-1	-	CASSSLRGYNEQFF	TGTGCCAGCAGCTCATTGCGGGGATACAATGAGCAGTTCTTC
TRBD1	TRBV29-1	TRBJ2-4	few	CSVETGGPNIQYF	TGCAGCGTTGAAACAGGGGGCCCAAACATTCAGTACTTC
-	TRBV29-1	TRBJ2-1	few	CSVSGQLYNEQFF	TGCAGCGTGAGCGGACAACTTTACAATGAGCAGTTCTTC